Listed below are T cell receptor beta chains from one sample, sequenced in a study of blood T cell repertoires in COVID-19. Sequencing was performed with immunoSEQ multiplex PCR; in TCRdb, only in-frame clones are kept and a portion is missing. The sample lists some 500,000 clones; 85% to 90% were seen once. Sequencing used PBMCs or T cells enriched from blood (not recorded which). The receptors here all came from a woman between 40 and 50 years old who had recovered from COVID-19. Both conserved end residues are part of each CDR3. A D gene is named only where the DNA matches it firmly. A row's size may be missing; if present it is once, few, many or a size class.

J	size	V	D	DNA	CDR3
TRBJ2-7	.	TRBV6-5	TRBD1	TGTGCCAGCAGTTTTTCCGGGACAGGCTTACCCTACGAGCAGTACTTC	CASSFSGTGLPYEQYF
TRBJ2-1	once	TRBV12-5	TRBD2	TGTGCTAGTGGTTCAAAGCGGGGGGGTTCGGTTTACAATGAGCAGTTCTTC	CASGSKRGGSVYNEQFF
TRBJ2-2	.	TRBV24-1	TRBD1	TGTGCCACCAGTGATTTAGGGGGCGTTTCCGGGGAGCTGTTTTTT	CATSDLGGVSGELFF
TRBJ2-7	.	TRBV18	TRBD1	TGTGCCAGCTCACCACCGGAAACAGGGGGCGATTACGAGCAGTACTTC	CASSPPETGGDYEQYF
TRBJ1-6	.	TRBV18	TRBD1	TGTGCCAGCTCACCACAGAGTGGACAGGGCGGTTCACCCCTCCACTTT	CASSPQSGQGGSPLHF
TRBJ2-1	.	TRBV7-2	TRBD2	TGTGCCAGCAGCTTTGCGGGAGGGCCGTGGAATGAGCAGTTCTTC	CASSFAGGPWNEQFF
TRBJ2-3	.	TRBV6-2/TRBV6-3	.	TGTGCCAGCAGTTTGGGCCTCCTCACAGATACGCAGTATTTT	CASSLGLLTDTQYF
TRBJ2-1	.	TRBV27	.	TGTGCCAGCAGTTCCCCCCATGGGACATCCAATGAGCAGTTCTTC	CASSSPHGTSNEQFF
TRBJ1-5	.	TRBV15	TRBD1	TGTGCCACCAGCGGCGGGACAGGGAATCAGCCCCAGCATTTT	CATSGGTGNQPQHF
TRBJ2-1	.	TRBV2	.	TGTGCCAGCAGTGACTCGACAGGCTCCTACAATGAGCAGTTCTTC	CASSDSTGSYNEQFF
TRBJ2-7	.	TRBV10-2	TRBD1	TGCGCCAGCAGTGAACAGGGGGACGAGCAGTACTTC	CASSEQGDEQYF
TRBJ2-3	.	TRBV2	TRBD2	TGTGCCAGCAGTGAATTCCGGACTAGCGGGAGGCCGGGGGAAGATACGCAGTATTTT	CASSEFRTSGRPGEDTQYF
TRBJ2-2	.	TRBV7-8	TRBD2	TGTGCCAGCAGCCGAGGGACTAGCGGGAAGGGCGGGGAGCTGTTTTTT	CASSRGTSGKGGELFF
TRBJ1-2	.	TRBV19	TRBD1	TGTGCCAGTAGTATCGCGGGACAGGGGGCCATTGGCTACACCTTC	CASSIAGQGAIGYTF
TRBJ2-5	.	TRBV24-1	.	.	CATSDSGQGQETQYF
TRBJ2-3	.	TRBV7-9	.	TGTGCCACCCTTCCGCCTAGCACTAGCACAGATACGCAGTATTTT	CATLPPSTSTDTQYF
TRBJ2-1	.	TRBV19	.	TGTGCCAGTAGTATAGATGTATACAATGAGCAGTTCTTC	CASSIDVYNEQFF
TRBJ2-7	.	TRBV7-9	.	TGTGCCAGCAGCTATGAGACAGGCTACGAGCAGTACTTC	CASSYETGYEQYF
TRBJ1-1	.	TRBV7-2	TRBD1	TGTGCCAGCAGCTTAAATCGACTTAGGGGGCCTGAAGCTTTCTTT	CASSLNRLRGPEAFF
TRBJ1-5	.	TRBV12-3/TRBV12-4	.	TGTGCCAGCAGTCAACATAGCAATCAGCCCCAGCATTTT	CASSQHSNQPQHF
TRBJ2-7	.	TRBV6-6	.	TGTGCCAGCAGAGATCTAGCGACCTACGAGCAGTACTTC	CASRDLATYEQYF
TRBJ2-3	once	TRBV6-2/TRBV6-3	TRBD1	TGTGCCAGCAGCCGGACAGGGGTTGGTTCAGATACGCAGTATTTT	CASSRTGVGSDTQYF
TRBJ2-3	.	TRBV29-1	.	TGCAGCGTTGCCAGGGATAGCACAGATACGCAGTATTTT	CSVARDSTDTQYF
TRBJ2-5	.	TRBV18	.	TGTGCCAGCTCACCCTCGACCCGAGAGAGGGAGACCCAGTACTTC	CASSPSTRERETQYF
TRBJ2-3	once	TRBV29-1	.	TGCAGCGTACACCGGGGCACAGATACGCAGTATTTT	CSVHRGTDTQYF
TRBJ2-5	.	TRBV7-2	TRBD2	TGTGCCAGCAGCTTATCCCTATTCCCGCGGGAGGAAGGGGTGACCCAGTACTTC	CASSLSLFPREEGVTQYF
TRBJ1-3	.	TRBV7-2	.	TGTGCCAGCAGCTTATTTACACGGAGGTCAGGAAACACCATATATTTT	CASSLFTRRSGNTIYF
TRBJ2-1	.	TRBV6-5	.	TGTGCCAGCAGCCCAGGGGGGAGCTCCTACAATGAGCAGTTCTTC	CASSPGGSSYNEQFF
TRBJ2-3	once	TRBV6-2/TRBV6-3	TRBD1	TGTGCCAGCAGTACGACAGGGCGCCCTTCTAGCACAGATACGCAGTATTTT	CASSTTGRPSSTDTQYF
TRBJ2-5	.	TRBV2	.	TGTGCCAGCAGTGAACAGGGGTTAGAGACCCAGTACTTC	CASSEQGLETQYF
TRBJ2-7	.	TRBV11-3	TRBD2	TGTGCCAGCAGCTTGGGTAGCGGGAGGCCCTACGAGCAGTACTTC	CASSLGSGRPYEQYF
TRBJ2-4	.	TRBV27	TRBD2	TGTGCCAGCAGTTTCAGCGGGGCCAAAAGCATTCAGTACTTC	CASSFSGAKSIQYF
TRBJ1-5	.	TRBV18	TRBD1	TGTGCCAGCTCACGGGGACAGTTCAATCAGCCCCAGCATTTT	CASSRGQFNQPQHF
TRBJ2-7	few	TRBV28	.	TGTGCCAGCAGTTTATATGACAAATCCGGGCAGTACTTC	CASSLYDKSGQYF
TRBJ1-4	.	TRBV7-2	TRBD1	TGTGCCAGCAGCTCAAACAGGGGATCTTTTGAAAAACTGTTTTTT	CASSSNRGSFEKLFF
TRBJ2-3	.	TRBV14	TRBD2	TGTGCCAGCAGCCAAAAAAAAGCGGGAGGTAGCCTCACAGATACGCAGTATTTT	CASSQKKAGGSLTDTQYF
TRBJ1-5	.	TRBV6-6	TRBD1	TGTGCCAGCAGTCACCGCAAAAATACAGGGGGCAACAATCAGCCCCAGCATTTT	CASSHRKNTGGNNQPQHF
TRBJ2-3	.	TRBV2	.	TGTGCCAGCAGTGACGACTTTAGTAAAATGCCAGATACGCAGTATTTT	CASSDDFSKMPDTQYF
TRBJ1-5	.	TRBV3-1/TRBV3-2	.	TGTGCCAGCAGCCAAGATCACAAGCCGGGGTGGCCCCAGCATTTT	CASSQDHKPGWPQHF
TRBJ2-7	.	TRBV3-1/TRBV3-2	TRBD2	TGTGCCAGCAGCCAGGGAAACCTAGCGGGAGGGGAAGAGCAGTACTTC	CASSQGNLAGGEEQYF
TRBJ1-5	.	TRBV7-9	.	TGTGCCAGCACCCAGCTGGCGGAGGCCCAGCATTTT	CASTQLAEAQHF
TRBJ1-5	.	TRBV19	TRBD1	TGTGCCAGTAAAGTTACAGGGGGCTATAGTTATAGCAATCAGCCCCAGCATTTT	CASKVTGGYSYSNQPQHF
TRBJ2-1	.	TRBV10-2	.	TGCGCCAGCAGCGGGACAAGGACCACCTTCTACAATGAGCAGTTCTTC	CASSGTRTTFYNEQFF
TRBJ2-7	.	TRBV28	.	TGTGCCAGCAAGAGGGACTCAACCTACGAGCAGTACTTC	CASKRDSTYEQYF
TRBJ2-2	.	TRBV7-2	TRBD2	TGTGCCAGCGAGAGACTAGCGGGTTCTTACGATGTTGGGGAGCTGTTTTTT	CASERLAGSYDVGELFF
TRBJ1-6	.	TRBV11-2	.	TGTGCCAGCAGGCAGGGAGGTCGCTATAATTCACCCCTCCACTTT	CASRQGGRYNSPLHF
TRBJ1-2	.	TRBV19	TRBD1	TGTGCCACCCTAGGACAGGGGGCTGACGGCTACACCTTC	CATLGQGADGYTF
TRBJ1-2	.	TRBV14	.	TGTGCCAGCAGCCCTGATCGGTCAGGGGACGGCTACACCTTC	CASSPDRSGDGYTF
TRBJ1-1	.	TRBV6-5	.	TGTGCCAGCTGTCGGCAGCGCGTTGAAGCTTTCTTT	CASCRQRVEAFF
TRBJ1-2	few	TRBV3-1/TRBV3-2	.	TGTGCCAGCAGCCAAGATGGGGCCGGCGATGGCTACACCTTC	CASSQDGAGDGYTF
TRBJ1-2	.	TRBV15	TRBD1	TGTGCCACCAGCAGAGATCGTGGGGGGACAGTCTATGGCTACACCTTC	CATSRDRGGTVYGYTF
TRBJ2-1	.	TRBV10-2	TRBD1	TGCGCCACGCGCACAGGGGTCTCATCCCACAATGAGCAGTTCTTC	CATRTGVSSHNEQFF